In its sample, the clone carrying this T cell receptor (beta chain) was seen many times. What it binds is not known. This specimen comes from a study of Graves' ophthalmopathy and Graves' hyperthyroidism. Each donor who had ophthalmopathy showed moderate-to-severe activity, a CAS of ≥3, a NOSPECS of ≥4, and a duration under 3 months. Exclusion covered patients with other autoimmune diseases or uncontrolled infections (as well as pregnancy or lactation). The study, taken as a whole, reports: With approximately 88% sensitivity and roughly 76% specificity, a 13-signature model separated ophthalmopathy from stable hyperthyroidism. Blood was where most expanded thyroid clonotypes above 0.001 frequency also turned up.

V lost 6 bases to trimming and J lost 4 bases, with 16 bases between them. The CDR3 consists of 15 residues. Researchers took RNA transcripts and amplified TCR beta CDR3 regions from them. HTBI primers served in a first-round RT-PCR, which a second-round multiplex PCR followed. Using its own MiXCR run on the multiplex PCR reads, TCRdb lists one record per CDR3 protein. This sample has 350,000 to 400,000 distinct CDR3 sequences, with around 16% found just once. This sequence was found in a woman aged 18-29 years with Graves' ophthalmopathy. Source material: peripheral blood. The V call is TRBV12-3 or TRBV12-4, the J call TRBJ1-3; no clear D. Here the CDR3 reads CASSPPGYGGNTIYF. In nucleotides, the CDR3 is TGTGCCAGCAGCCCCCCGGGATATGGCGGAAACACCATATATTTT.